These T cell receptor beta chains were read from a single sample in a study of shared clonotypes between healthy human individuals. Assay used: immunoSEQ multiplex PCR; TCRdb lists only in-frame clones, some missing. Among around 2.5 million clones, 93% were seen once, and the ten largest hold 0.36%. Sequenced material: naive CD4+ T cells from PBMCs. The receptors were gathered from a man aged 18 to 35 in good health. Some clones in this sample may be carry-over from other donors' samples. CDR3s include the opening cysteine and the closing phenylalanine or tryptophan. D genes are given only for firm matches. Rows give clone size only sometimes, using once, few, many, or a class for an expanded clone.

clone size: .
V gene: TRBV7-9
CDR3 length: 14
D gene: TRBD1
J gene: TRBJ2-3
CDR3 protein: CASRGTGSTDTQYF
CDR3 DNA: TGTGCCAGCAGGGGGACAGGTAGCACAGATACGCAGTATTTT

clone size: once
V gene: TRBV6-4
CDR3 length: 15
D gene: .
J gene: TRBJ1-2
CDR3 protein: CASSDSSRVVDGYTF
CDR3 DNA: TGTGCCAGCAGTGACTCGTCCAGGGTAGTTGATGGCTACACCTTC

clone size: once
V gene: TRBV4-2
CDR3 length: 19
D gene: TRBD2
J gene: TRBJ2-1
CDR3 protein: CASSQDPSGSLRAEREQFF
CDR3 DNA: TGTGCCAGCAGCCAAGATCCTAGCGGGAGTTTAAGGGCGGAGCGCGAGCAGTTCTTC

clone size: .
V gene: TRBV18
CDR3 length: 11
D gene: .
J gene: TRBJ1-1
CDR3 protein: CASSQGPEAFF
CDR3 DNA: TGTGCCAGCTCACAGGGCCCTGAAGCTTTCTTT

clone size: .
V gene: TRBV6-5
CDR3 length: 15
D gene: TRBD1
J gene: TRBJ2-7
CDR3 protein: CASSTTGTGGSEQYF
CDR3 DNA: TGTGCCAGCAGTACCACCGGGACAGGGGGCAGCGAGCAGTACTTC

clone size: once
V gene: TRBV11-3
CDR3 length: 16
D gene: .
J gene: TRBJ2-3
CDR3 protein: CASSLEYEGFTDTQYF
CDR3 DNA: TGTGCCAGTAGCTTAGAGTATGAGGGATTCACAGATACGCAGTATTTT

clone size: .
V gene: TRBV28
CDR3 length: 15
D gene: .
J gene: TRBJ1-5
CDR3 protein: CASSPNGGMSQPQHF
CDR3 DNA: TGTGCCAGCAGTCCTAACGGGGGGATGTCTCAGCCCCAGCATTTT

clone size: .
V gene: TRBV19
CDR3 length: 15
D gene: .
J gene: TRBJ2-1
CDR3 protein: CASSIFDRRDNEQFF
CDR3 DNA: TGTGCCAGTAGTATCTTCGATCGTAGAGACAATGAGCAGTTCTTC

clone size: once
V gene: TRBV5-1
CDR3 length: 13
D gene: .
J gene: TRBJ1-4
CDR3 protein: CASSYRDNEKLFF
CDR3 DNA: TGCGCCAGCAGCTACCGGGACAACGAAAAACTGTTTTTT

clone size: .
V gene: TRBV5-1
CDR3 length: 15
D gene: TRBD1
J gene: TRBJ2-7
CDR3 protein: CASSPSRTGDYEQYF
CDR3 DNA: TGCGCCAGCAGCCCAAGTAGGACAGGGGACTACGAGCAGTACTTC

clone size: .
V gene: TRBV7-8
CDR3 length: 11
D gene: .
J gene: TRBJ2-5
CDR3 protein: CASSKGETQYF
CDR3 DNA: TGTGCCAGCAGCAAAGGCGAGACCCAGTACTTC

clone size: .
V gene: TRBV6-5
CDR3 length: 15
D gene: TRBD2
J gene: TRBJ2-1
CDR3 protein: CASSGTSGRGGEQFF
CDR3 DNA: TGTGCCAGCAGTGGGACTAGCGGGAGAGGCGGTGAGCAGTTCTTC

clone size: once
V gene: TRBV6-5
CDR3 length: 15
D gene: .
J gene: TRBJ1-5
CDR3 protein: CASRPDGSSDQPQHF
CDR3 DNA: TGTGCCAGCAGGCCCGACGGATCCTCTGATCAGCCCCAGCATTTT

clone size: .
V gene: TRBV6-5
CDR3 length: 14
D gene: TRBD2
J gene: TRBJ2-7
CDR3 protein: CASRVTSGWDEQYF
CDR3 DNA: TGTGCCAGCAGAGTGACTAGCGGGTGGGACGAGCAGTACTTC

clone size: .
V gene: TRBV25-1
CDR3 length: 15
D gene: TRBD2
J gene: TRBJ2-3
CDR3 protein: CASRFGLAATDTQYF
CDR3 DNA: TGTGCCAGCAGATTTGGACTAGCAGCCACAGATACGCAGTATTTT

clone size: .
V gene: TRBV5-1
CDR3 length: 14
D gene: .
J gene: TRBJ2-4
CDR3 protein: CASSFSASKNIQYF
CDR3 DNA: TGCGCCAGCAGCTTTTCAGCGAGCAAAAACATTCAGTACTTC

clone size: .
V gene: TRBV6-6
CDR3 length: 15
D gene: TRBD2
J gene: TRBJ2-5
CDR3 protein: CASTLAGGRGETQYF
CDR3 DNA: TGTGCCAGCACTCTAGCGGGAGGACGGGGGGAGACCCAGTACTTC

clone size: .
V gene: TRBV4-3
CDR3 length: 14
D gene: TRBD1
J gene: TRBJ1-4
CDR3 protein: CASSPGTGNEKLFF
CDR3 DNA: TGCGCCAGCAGCCCGGGGACAGGGAATGAAAAACTGTTTTTT

clone size: .
V gene: TRBV6-6
CDR3 length: 13
D gene: .
J gene: TRBJ1-1
CDR3 protein: CASRKGAGAEAFF
CDR3 DNA: TGTGCCAGCAGGAAAGGGGCGGGGGCTGAAGCTTTCTTT

clone size: once
V gene: TRBV19
CDR3 length: 15
D gene: .
J gene: TRBJ2-5
CDR3 protein: CASSIMGVADTTQYF
CDR3 DNA: TGTGCCAGTAGTATAATGGGAGTGGCGGATACGACCCAGTACTTC

clone size: once
V gene: TRBV28
CDR3 length: 16
D gene: .
J gene: TRBJ1-2
CDR3 protein: CASSPLGVTSNYGYTF
CDR3 DNA: TGTGCCAGCAGTCCCCTAGGGGTCACCTCTAACTATGGCTACACCTTC

clone size: .
V gene: TRBV6-1
CDR3 length: 16
D gene: .
J gene: TRBJ1-3
CDR3 protein: CASSEDIASSGNTIYF
CDR3 DNA: TGTGCCAGCAGTGAAGATATTGCTTCCTCTGGAAACACCATATATTTT

clone size: .
V gene: TRBV5-1
CDR3 length: 17
D gene: .
J gene: TRBJ2-5
CDR3 protein: CASSLESGPSRGETQYF
CDR3 DNA: TGCGCCAGCAGCTTGGAATCAGGACCCTCCCGGGGGGAGACCCAGTACTTC

clone size: .
V gene: TRBV5-1
CDR3 length: 14
D gene: .
J gene: TRBJ1-2
CDR3 protein: CASSLGRINYGYTF
CDR3 DNA: TGCGCCAGCAGCTTGGGTCGGATCAACTATGGCTACACCTTC

clone size: .
V gene: TRBV28
CDR3 length: 13
D gene: .
J gene: TRBJ1-2
CDR3 protein: CASSYPGTWGYTF
CDR3 DNA: TGTGCCAGCAGTTACCCCGGTACGTGGGGCTACACCTTC

clone size: .
V gene: TRBV5-1
CDR3 length: 15
D gene: TRBD2
J gene: TRBJ2-7
CDR3 protein: CASSLASGILYEQYF
CDR3 DNA: TGCGCCAGCAGCTTGGCCAGCGGGATCCTCTACGAGCAGTACTTC

clone size: .
V gene: TRBV9
CDR3 length: 16
D gene: .
J gene: TRBJ2-1
CDR3 protein: CASSVASGRGWNEQFF
CDR3 DNA: TGTGCCAGCAGCGTAGCTTCGGGCAGGGGTTGGAATGAGCAGTTCTTC

clone size: once
V gene: TRBV30
CDR3 length: 12
D gene: .
J gene: TRBJ2-3
CDR3 protein: CAWSAQADTQYF
CDR3 DNA: TGTGCCTGGAGTGCTCAAGCAGATACGCAGTATTTT

clone size: .
V gene: TRBV4-3
CDR3 length: 13
D gene: .
J gene: TRBJ2-3
CDR3 protein: CASSQDDADTQYF
CDR3 DNA: TGCGCCAGCAGCCAAGATGACGCAGATACGCAGTATTTT

clone size: .
V gene: TRBV18
CDR3 length: 14
D gene: .
J gene: TRBJ1-1
CDR3 protein: CASSPSAVNTEAFF
CDR3 DNA: TGTGCCAGCTCACCATCCGCGGTGAACACTGAAGCTTTCTTT

clone size: .
V gene: TRBV7-2
CDR3 length: 15
D gene: TRBD2
J gene: TRBJ2-5
CDR3 protein: CASSLRGARAETQYF
CDR3 DNA: TGTGCCAGCAGTTTGCGGGGGGCGCGGGCGGAGACCCAGTACTTC

clone size: .
V gene: TRBV27
CDR3 length: 17
D gene: TRBD1
J gene: TRBJ2-6
CDR3 protein: CASSRGTGGSGANVLTF
CDR3 DNA: TGTGCCAGCAGTCGAGGGACAGGGGGCTCTGGGGCCAACGTCCTGACTTTC

clone size: .
V gene: TRBV6-5
CDR3 length: 13
D gene: .
J gene: TRBJ1-1
CDR3 protein: CASSLQGSTEAFF
CDR3 DNA: TGTGCCAGCAGTCTCCAGGGTAGCACTGAAGCTTTCTTT

clone size: .
V gene: TRBV19
CDR3 length: 16
D gene: .
J gene: TRBJ2-5
CDR3 protein: CASRIPSVLGGETQYF
CDR3 DNA: TGTGCCAGTAGGATACCCTCCGTGTTGGGGGGTGAGACCCAGTACTTC

clone size: .
V gene: TRBV9
CDR3 length: 15
D gene: .
J gene: TRBJ2-7
CDR3 protein: CASSRRARDTYEQYF
CDR3 DNA: TGTGCCAGCAGTCGCCGGGCGCGGGACACCTACGAGCAGTACTTC

clone size: once
V gene: TRBV11-2
CDR3 length: 19
D gene: .
J gene: TRBJ1-6
CDR3 protein: CASSLTPNTGHYYNSPLHF
CDR3 DNA: TGTGCCAGCAGCTTAACCCCAAATACAGGGCACTACTATAATTCACCCCTCCACTTT

clone size: .
V gene: TRBV15
CDR3 length: 13
D gene: .
J gene: TRBJ2-7
CDR3 protein: CATSRDAGYEQYF
CDR3 DNA: TGTGCCACCAGCAGAGATGCGGGTTACGAGCAGTACTTC

clone size: .
V gene: TRBV2
CDR3 length: 12
D gene: .
J gene: TRBJ2-5
CDR3 protein: CASGRGEETQYF
CDR3 DNA: TGTGCCAGCGGACGGGGAGAAGAGACCCAGTACTTC

clone size: .
V gene: TRBV2
CDR3 length: 13
D gene: .
J gene: TRBJ1-4
CDR3 protein: CASTTGFNEKLFF
CDR3 DNA: TGTGCCAGCACAACGGGGTTTAATGAAAAACTGTTTTTT

clone size: once
V gene: TRBV7-2
CDR3 length: 15
D gene: .
J gene: TRBJ2-3
CDR3 protein: CASSPHGGSTDTQYF
CDR3 DNA: TGTGCCAGCAGCCCCCATGGTGGTTCCACAGATACGCAGTATTTT